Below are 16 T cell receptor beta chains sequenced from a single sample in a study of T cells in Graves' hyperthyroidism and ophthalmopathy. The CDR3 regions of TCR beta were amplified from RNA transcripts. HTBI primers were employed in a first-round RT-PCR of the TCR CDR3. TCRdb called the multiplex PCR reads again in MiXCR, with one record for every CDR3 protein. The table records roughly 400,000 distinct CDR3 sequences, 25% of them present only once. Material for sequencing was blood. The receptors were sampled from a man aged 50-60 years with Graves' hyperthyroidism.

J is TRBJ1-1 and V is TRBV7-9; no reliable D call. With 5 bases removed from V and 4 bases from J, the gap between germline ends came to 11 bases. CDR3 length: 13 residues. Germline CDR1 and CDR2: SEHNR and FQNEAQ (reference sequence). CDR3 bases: TGTGCCAGCAGCCTCGGCAGTACCACTGAAGCTTTCTTT. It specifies CASSLGSTTEAFF.

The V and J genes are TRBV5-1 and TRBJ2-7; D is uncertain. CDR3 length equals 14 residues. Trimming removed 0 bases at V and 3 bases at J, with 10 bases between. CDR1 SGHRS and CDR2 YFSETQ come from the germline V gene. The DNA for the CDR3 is TGCGCCAGCAGCTTGGGAAAGGTGGGCTACGAGCAGTACTTC. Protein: CASSLGKVGYEQYF.

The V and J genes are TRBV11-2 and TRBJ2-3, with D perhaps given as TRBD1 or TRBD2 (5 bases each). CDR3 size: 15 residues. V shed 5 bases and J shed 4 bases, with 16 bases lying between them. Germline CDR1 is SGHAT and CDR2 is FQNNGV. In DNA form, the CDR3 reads TGTGCCAGCAGCCCCCGCGCAGGGCGGGCAGATACGCAGTATTTT. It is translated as CASSPRAGRADTQYF.

In nucleotides, the CDR3 is TGTGCCAGCAGCCAAGTACTAGGGGCGACTAGCGGGAGAATCAACGAGCAGTACTTC. Its protein is CASSQVLGATSGRINEQYF. V usage is TRBV3-1 and J usage is TRBJ2-7; 12 nucleotides line up with TRBD2. V shed 1 base, J shed 5 bases, and the junction held 15 bases outside the gene matches. CDR1 and CDR2 from the germline V gene are LGHDT and YNNKEL (reference sequence). CDR3 length equals 19 residues.

The chain's CDR3 is CASSLGTGAVLYF. In nucleotides, the CDR3 is TGTGCCAGCAGTTTAGGGACAGGGGCGGTACTGTACTTC. The J gene is TRBJ2-4, the V gene TRBV12-3 or TRBV12-4, with 9 bases that match TRBD1. Trimming took 1 base from V and 15 from J; bases not matched to a gene: 7. The CDR3 covers 13 residues.

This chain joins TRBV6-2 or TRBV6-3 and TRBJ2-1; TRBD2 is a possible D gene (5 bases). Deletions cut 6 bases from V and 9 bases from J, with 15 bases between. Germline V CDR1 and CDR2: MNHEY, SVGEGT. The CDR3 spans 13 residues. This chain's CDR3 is CASRKTSNLEQFF. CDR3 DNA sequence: TGTGCCAGCAGGAAAACTAGTAATCTTGAGCAGTTCTTC.

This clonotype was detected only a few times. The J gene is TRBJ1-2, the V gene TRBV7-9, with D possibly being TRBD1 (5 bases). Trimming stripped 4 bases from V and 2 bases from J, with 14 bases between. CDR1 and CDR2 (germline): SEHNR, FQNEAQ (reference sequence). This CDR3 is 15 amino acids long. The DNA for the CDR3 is TGTGCCAGCAGCTCCGACAGACCCTGGAACTATGGCTACACCTTC. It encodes CASSSDRPWNYGYTF.

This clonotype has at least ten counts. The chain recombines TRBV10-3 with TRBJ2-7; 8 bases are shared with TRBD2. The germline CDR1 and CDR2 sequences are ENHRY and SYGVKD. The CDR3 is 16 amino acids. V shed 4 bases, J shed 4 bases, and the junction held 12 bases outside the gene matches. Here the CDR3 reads CAISAPPGGVRYEQYF. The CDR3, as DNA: TGTGCCATCAGTGCCCCCCCCGGGGGGGTTCGGTACGAGCAGTACTTC.

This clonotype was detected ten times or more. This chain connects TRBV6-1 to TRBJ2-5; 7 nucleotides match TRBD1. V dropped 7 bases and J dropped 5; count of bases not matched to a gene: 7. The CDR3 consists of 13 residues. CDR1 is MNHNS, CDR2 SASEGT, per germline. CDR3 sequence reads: CASTMTGLETQYF. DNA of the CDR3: TGTGCCAGCACCATGACAGGGTTGGAGACCCAGTACTTC.

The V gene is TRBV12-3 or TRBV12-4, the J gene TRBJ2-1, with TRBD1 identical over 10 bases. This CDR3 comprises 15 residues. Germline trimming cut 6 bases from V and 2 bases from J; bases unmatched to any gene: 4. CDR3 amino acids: CASSYDRGPYNEQFF. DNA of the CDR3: TGTGCCAGCAGCTACGACAGGGGGCCCTACAATGAGCAGTTCTTC.

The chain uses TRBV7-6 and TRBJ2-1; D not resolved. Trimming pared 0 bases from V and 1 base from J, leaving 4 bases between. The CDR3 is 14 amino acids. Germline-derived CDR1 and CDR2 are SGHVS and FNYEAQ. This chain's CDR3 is CASSLAVSYNEQFF. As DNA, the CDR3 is TGTGCCAGCAGCTTAGCGGTTTCCTACAATGAGCAGTTCTTC. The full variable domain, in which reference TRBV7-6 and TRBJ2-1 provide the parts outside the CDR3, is GAGVSQSPRYKVTKRGQDVALRCDPISGHVSLYWYRQALGQGPEFLTYFNYEAQQDKSGLPNDRFSAERPEGSISTLTIQRTEQRDSAMYRCASSLAVSYNEQFFGPGTRLTVL.

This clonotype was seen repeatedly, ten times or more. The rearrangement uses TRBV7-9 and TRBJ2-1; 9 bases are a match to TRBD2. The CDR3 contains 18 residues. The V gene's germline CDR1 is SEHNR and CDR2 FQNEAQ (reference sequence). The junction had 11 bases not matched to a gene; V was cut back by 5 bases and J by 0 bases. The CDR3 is CASSAPAHSGSSYNEQFF. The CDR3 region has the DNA TGTGCCAGCAGCGCCCCTGCCCATAGCGGGAGCTCCTACAATGAGCAGTTCTTC.

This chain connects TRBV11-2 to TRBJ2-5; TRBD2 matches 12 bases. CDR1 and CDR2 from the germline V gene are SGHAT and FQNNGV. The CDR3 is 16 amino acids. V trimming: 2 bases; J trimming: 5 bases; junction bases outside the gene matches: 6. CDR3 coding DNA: TGTGCCAGCAGCTTACTGGGACTAGCGGGCTTTGAGACCCAGTACTTC. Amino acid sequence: CASSLLGLAGFETQYF.

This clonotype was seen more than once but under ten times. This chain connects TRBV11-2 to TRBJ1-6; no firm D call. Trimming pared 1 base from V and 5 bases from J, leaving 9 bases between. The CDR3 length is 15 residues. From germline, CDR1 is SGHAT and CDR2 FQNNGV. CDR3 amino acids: CASSLAGRNNSPLHF. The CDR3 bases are TGTGCCAGCAGCTTAGCCGGACGGAATAATTCACCCCTCCACTTT.

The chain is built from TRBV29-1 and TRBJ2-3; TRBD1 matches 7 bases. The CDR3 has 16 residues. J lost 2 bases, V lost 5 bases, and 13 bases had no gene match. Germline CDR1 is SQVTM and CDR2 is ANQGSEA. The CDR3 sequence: CSVWGLRGPHTDTQYF. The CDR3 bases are TGCAGCGTTTGGGGGTTGAGGGGGCCCCACACAGATACGCAGTATTTT.

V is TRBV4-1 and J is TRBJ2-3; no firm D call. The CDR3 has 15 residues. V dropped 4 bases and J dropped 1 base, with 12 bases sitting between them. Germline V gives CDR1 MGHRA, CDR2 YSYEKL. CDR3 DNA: TGCGCCAGCAGCCTTCGAGCATCTGGCACAGATACGCAGTATTTT. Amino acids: CASSLRASGTDTQYF.